Detailed here is one T cell receptor (beta chain). This record belongs to a study of OX40 agonist ivuxolimab in advanced cancers. Study-wide background: Ivuxolimab, an agonist antibody against OX40 (CD134), was given to patients. Patients were infused with ivuxolimab every 2 weeks at 0.01 to 10 mg/kg.

The protocol was immunoSEQ multiplex PCR, while the TCRdb copy is restricted to in-frame clones and leaves out a portion. This table has roughly 41,000 clones, approximately 86% appearing once. CDR3 length: 12 amino acids. From germline, CDR1 is MNHEY and CDR2 SVGAGI. V lost 8 bases to trimming and J lost 5 bases, with 13 bases between them. The material was CD4+ or CD8+ T cells sorted from blood, obtained in a trial of the OX40 agonist ivuxolimab. The clonotype originates from an adult with an advanced solid tumor such as melanoma, head and neck, liver or kidney cancer. The gene calls are TRBV6-5 and TRBJ2-7; D possibly matches TRBD1 or TRBD2 (7 bases each). CDR3 residues: CASQTGRDEQYF. For the CDR3, the DNA is TGTGCCAGCCAGACAGGGAGGGACGAGCAGTACTTC.